A selection of T cell receptor beta chains follows, all from one sample in a study of blood T cell repertoires in COVID-19. Assay used: immunoSEQ multiplex PCR; TCRdb lists only in-frame clones, some missing. The data show 280,000 or so clones, about 91% seen once. Sequences were obtained from peripheral blood. The receptors here all came from a woman aged 55 to 70 with acute or convalescent COVID-19. CDR3s include the opening cysteine and the closing phenylalanine or tryptophan. D genes are given only for firm matches. Expanded clones get a size class; other rows say once, few or many, or leave the size out.

v_call,j_call,d_call,clone_size,cdr3_aa,cdr3_nt
TRBV3-1/TRBV3-2,TRBJ2-1,-,-,CASSQAASSSYNEQFF,TGTGCCAGCAGCCAAGCGGCTAGCTCCTCCTACAATGAGCAGTTCTTC
TRBV7-9,TRBJ2-7,TRBD1,once,CASSSTGGANTYEQYF,TGTGCCAGCAGCTCCACAGGGGGCGCGAATACCTACGAGCAGTACTTC
TRBV11-2,TRBJ2-1,-,-,CASSTSDSYNEQFF,TGTGCCAGCAGCACGTCTGACTCTTACAATGAGCAGTTCTTC
TRBV19,TRBJ1-5,TRBD1,-,CASCDRGRGNQPQHF,TGTGCCAGCTGTGACAGGGGGCGCGGAAATCAGCCCCAGCATTTT
TRBV27,TRBJ1-1,-,-,CASSLSFWDGRNTEAFF,TGTGCCAGCAGTTTATCATTCTGGGACGGGAGGAACACTGAAGCTTTCTTT
TRBV29-1,TRBJ2-5,TRBD2,-,CSVATSGRETQYF,TGCAGCGTCGCGACTAGCGGGAGGGAGACCCAGTACTTC
TRBV7-2,TRBJ2-7,TRBD2,-,CASSLDGGGVSYEQYF,TGTGCCAGCAGCTTAGATGGCGGGGGGGTCTCCTACGAGCAGTACTTC
TRBV29-1,TRBJ2-1,-,-,CSAELGLNEQFF,TGCAGCGCCGAATTGGGGCTCAATGAGCAGTTCTTC
TRBV30,TRBJ1-4,TRBD1,once,CAWNKQGPEKLFF,TGTGCCTGGAACAAACAGGGGCCTGAAAAACTGTTTTTT
TRBV18,TRBJ1-5,-,-,CASSPDSSNQPQHF,TGTGCCAGCTCACCGGACAGTAGCAATCAGCCCCAGCATTTT
TRBV24-1,TRBJ2-1,-,-,CATSHGTYNEQFF,TGTGCCACCAGCCACGGGACCTACAATGAGCAGTTCTTC
TRBV4-3,TRBJ2-3,TRBD2,-,CASSQDMASGRWDTQYF,TGCGCCAGCAGCCAAGACATGGCTAGCGGGAGATGGGATACGCAGTATTTT
TRBV21-1,TRBJ2-7,-,few,CASSKNGSGQCFYEQYF,TGTGCCAGCAGCAAAAACGGGTCGGGACAGTGTTTTTACGAGCAGTACTTC
TRBV24-1,TRBJ2-3,TRBD2,-,CATSVAGARTDTQYF,TGTGCCACCAGCGTAGCGGGGGCGCGCACAGATACGCAGTATTTT
TRBV3-1/TRBV3-2,TRBJ2-3,TRBD2,-,CASSPLAGDPDTQYF,TGTGCCAGCAGCCCCTTAGCGGGCGACCCAGATACGCAGTATTTT
TRBV28,TRBJ2-1,-,once,CASSGGQGARNEQFF,TGTGCCAGCAGCGGGGGGCAGGGGGCTCGAAATGAGCAGTTCTTC
TRBV6-2/TRBV6-3,TRBJ1-1,TRBD1,once,CASSYSGTVNTEAFF,TGTGCCAGCAGTTACTCGGGGACAGTCAACACTGAAGCTTTCTTT
TRBV3-1/TRBV3-2,TRBJ2-1,TRBD2,-,CASSQVVTAGGNEQFF,TGTGCCAGCAGCCAAGTAGTTACGGCGGGAGGCAATGAGCAGTTCTTC
TRBV5-6,TRBJ2-5,-,-,CASSPPRVRETQYF,TGTGCCAGCAGCCCACCTCGGGTGAGGGAGACCCAGTACTTC
TRBV29-1,TRBJ2-3,-,-,CSVVQGRTGTDTQYF,TGCAGCGTAGTACAGGGAAGGACGGGCACAGATACGCAGTATTTT
TRBV30,TRBJ1-4,TRBD1,-,CAWRITTGTGENEKLFF,TGTGCCTGGCGGATAACAACAGGGACAGGGGAAAATGAAAAACTGTTTTTT
TRBV7-2,TRBJ1-6,-,-,CASSLGAGSNSPLHF,TGTGCCAGCAGCTTGGGGGCAGGGTCTAATTCACCCCTCCACTTT
TRBV28,TRBJ2-7,TRBD2,-,CASSFRLAGSLSYEQYF,TGTGCCAGCAGTTTTAGATTAGCGGGATCTCTCTCCTACGAGCAGTACTTC
TRBV6-2/TRBV6-3,TRBJ2-1,TRBD2,-,CASSSSGRSYNEQFF,TGTGCCAGCAGTAGTAGCGGGAGGTCCTACAATGAGCAGTTCTTC
TRBV7-3,TRBJ1-2,-,few,CASSPQNDYGYTF,TGTGCCAGCAGCCCACAGAACGACTATGGCTACACCTTC
TRBV5-5,TRBJ1-1,-,once,CASTAAGGAVEAFF,TGTGCCAGCACCGCAGCGGGGGGGGCGGTCGAAGCTTTCTTT
TRBV19,TRBJ1-1,-,-,CASRGRGGTEAFF,TGTGCCAGTAGAGGGAGGGGCGGGACTGAAGCTTTCTTT
TRBV6-2/TRBV6-3,TRBJ2-3,TRBD2,-,CASSYGTSGGFGYF,TGTGCCAGCAGTTACGGAACTAGCGGGGGTTTCGGGTATTTT
TRBV28,TRBJ1-4,TRBD1,-,CASSLTGVGEKLFF,TGTGCCAGCAGTTTAACAGGGGTGGGTGAAAAACTGTTTTTT